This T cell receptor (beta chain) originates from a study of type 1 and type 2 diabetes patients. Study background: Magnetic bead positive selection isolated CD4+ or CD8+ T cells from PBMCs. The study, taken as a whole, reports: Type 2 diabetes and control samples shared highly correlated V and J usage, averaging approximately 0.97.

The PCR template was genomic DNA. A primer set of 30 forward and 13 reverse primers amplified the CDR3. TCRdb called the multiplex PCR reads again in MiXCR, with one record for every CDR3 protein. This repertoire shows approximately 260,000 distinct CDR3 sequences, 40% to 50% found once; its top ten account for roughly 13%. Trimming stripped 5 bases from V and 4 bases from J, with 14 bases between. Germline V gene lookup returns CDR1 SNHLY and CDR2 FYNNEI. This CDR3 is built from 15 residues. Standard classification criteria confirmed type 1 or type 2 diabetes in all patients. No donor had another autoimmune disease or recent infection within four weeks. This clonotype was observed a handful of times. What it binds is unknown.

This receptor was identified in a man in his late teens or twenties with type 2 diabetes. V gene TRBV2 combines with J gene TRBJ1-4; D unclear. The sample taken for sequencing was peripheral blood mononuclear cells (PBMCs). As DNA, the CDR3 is TGTGCCAGCAGTCCCTCAGGACGCTTTAATGAAAAACTGTTTTTT. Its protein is CASSPSGRFNEKLFF.